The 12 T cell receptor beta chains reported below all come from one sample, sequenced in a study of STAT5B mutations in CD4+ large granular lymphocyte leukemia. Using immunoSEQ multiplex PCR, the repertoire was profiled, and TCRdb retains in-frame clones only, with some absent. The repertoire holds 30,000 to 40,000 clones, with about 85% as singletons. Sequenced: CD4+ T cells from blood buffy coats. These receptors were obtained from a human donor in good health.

This chain's CDR3 is CASSSTGTSWQETQYF. The CDR3 DNA is TGTGCCAGCAGCTCCACCGGGACTAGCTGGCAAGAGACCCAGTACTTC. This sequence joins TRBV7-9 and TRBJ2-5; 9 nucleotides match TRBD2. CDR1 SEHNR and CDR2 FQNEAQ come from the germline V gene (reference sequence). With 4 bases clipped from V and 2 bases from J, the junction kept 8 bases outside the gene matches. This CDR3 has 16 residues.

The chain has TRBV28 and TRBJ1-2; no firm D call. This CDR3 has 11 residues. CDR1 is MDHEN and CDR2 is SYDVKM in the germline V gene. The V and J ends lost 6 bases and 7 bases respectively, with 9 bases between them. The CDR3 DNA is TGTGCCAGCAGCTCTACAGTTGGCTACACCTTC. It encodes CASSSTVGYTF.

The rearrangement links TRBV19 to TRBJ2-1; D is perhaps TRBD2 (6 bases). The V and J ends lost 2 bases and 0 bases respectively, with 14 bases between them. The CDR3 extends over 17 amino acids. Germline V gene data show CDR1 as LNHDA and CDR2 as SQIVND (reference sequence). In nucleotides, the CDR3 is TGTGCCAGTAGTATATCATCTAGCGCGAGCTCCTACAATGAGCAGTTCTTC. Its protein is CASSISSSASSYNEQFF.

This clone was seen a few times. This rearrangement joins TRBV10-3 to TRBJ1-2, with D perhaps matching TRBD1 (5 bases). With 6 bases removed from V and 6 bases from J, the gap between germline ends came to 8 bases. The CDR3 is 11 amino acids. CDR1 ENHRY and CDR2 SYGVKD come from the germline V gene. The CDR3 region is CAIRQGDGYTF. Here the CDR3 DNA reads TGTGCCATCAGGCAGGGTGATGGCTACACCTTC.

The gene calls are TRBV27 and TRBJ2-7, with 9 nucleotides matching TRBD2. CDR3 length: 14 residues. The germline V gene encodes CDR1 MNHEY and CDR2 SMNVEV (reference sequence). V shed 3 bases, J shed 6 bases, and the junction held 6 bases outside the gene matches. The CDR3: CASSLWTSAGEQYF. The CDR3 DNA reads TGTGCCAGCAGTTTGTGGACTAGCGCTGGCGAGCAGTACTTC.

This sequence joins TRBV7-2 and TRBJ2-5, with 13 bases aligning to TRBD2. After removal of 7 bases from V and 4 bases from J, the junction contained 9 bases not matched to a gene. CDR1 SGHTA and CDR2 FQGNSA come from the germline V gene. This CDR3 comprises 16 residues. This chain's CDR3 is CASTRGGLAGRETQYF. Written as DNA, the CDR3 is TGTGCCAGCACCCGGGGGGGACTAGCGGGACGAGAGACCCAGTACTTC.

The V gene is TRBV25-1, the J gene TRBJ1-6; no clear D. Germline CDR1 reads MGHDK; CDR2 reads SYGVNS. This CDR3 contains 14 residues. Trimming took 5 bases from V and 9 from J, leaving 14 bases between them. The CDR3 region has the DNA TGTGCCAGCAGTAAAGGAACGGACGTTTCACCCCTCCACTTT. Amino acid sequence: CASSKGTDVSPLHF. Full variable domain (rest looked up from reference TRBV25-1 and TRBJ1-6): EADIYQTPRYLVIGTGKKITLECSQTMGHDKMYWYQQDPGMELHLIHYSYGVNSTEKGDLSSESTVSRIRTEHFPLTLESARPSHTSQYLCASSKGTDVSPLHFGNGTRLTVT.

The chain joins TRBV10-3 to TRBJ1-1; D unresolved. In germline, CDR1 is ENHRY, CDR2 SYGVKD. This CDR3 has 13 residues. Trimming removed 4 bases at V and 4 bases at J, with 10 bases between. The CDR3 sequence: CAISVKEGTEAFF. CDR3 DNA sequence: TGTGCCATCAGTGTAAAGGAAGGCACTGAAGCTTTCTTT.

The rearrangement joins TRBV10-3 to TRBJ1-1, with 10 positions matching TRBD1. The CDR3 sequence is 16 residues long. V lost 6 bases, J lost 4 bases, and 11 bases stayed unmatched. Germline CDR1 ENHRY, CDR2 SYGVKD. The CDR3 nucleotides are TGTGCCATCAGCGCCCAGGGACAGGGGTTTCCCACTGAAGCTTTCTTT. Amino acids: CAISAQGQGFPTEAFF.

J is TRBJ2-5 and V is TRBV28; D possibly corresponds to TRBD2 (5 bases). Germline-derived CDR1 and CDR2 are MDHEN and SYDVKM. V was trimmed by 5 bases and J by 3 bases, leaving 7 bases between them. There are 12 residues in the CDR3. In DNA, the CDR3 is TGTGCCAGCAGTCAGACTAAAGAGACCCAGTACTTC. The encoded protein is CASSQTKETQYF.

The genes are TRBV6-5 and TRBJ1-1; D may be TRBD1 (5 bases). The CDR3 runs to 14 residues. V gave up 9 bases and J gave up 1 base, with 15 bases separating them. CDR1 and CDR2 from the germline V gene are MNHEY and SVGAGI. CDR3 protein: CASKEGHPNTEAFF. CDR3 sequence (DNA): TGTGCCAGTAAAGAGGGGCACCCGAACACTGAAGCTTTCTTT.

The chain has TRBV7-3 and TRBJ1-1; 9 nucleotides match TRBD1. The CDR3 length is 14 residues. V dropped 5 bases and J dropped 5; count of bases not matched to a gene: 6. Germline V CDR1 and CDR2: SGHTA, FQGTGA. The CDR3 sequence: CASSKQGALTEAFF. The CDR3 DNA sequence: TGTGCCAGCAGCAAACAGGGGGCGTTAACTGAAGCTTTCTTT.